These T cell receptor beta chains were read from a single sample in a study of neurological immune-mediated disorders. TCRdb reprocessed the 5' RACE reads with MiXCR, giving one entry per CDR3 protein. The sample shows fewer than 90,000 distinct CDR3 sequences, 10% of them seen only once. Sequences were obtained from PBMCs. The receptors stem from a man younger than 40 in good health. CDR3s include the opening cysteine and the closing phenylalanine or tryptophan. A D gene is named only where the DNA matches it firmly. The listing skips clone size in some rows; elsewhere it reads once, few, many or a size class.

J gene: TRBJ1-2; D gene: TRBD1; clone size: many; V gene: TRBV11-1; CDR3 protein: CASSWDRLGPYGYTF; CDR3 DNA: TGTGCCAGCAGCTGGGACAGGCTCGGACCCTATGGCTACACCTTC
J gene: TRBJ2-5; D gene: TRBD1; clone size: -; V gene: TRBV5-1; CDR3 protein: CASSLSPTGRGETQYF; CDR3 DNA: TGCGCCAGCAGCTTGTCACCGACAGGGAGAGGCGAGACCCAGTACTTC
J gene: TRBJ2-1; D gene: -; clone size: many; V gene: TRBV6-1; CDR3 protein: CASRFFSINGEQFF; CDR3 DNA: TGTGCCAGCAGATTTTTTAGTATTAATGGTGAGCAGTTCTTC
J gene: TRBJ2-3; D gene: -; clone size: many; V gene: TRBV7-3; CDR3 protein: CASSSVGAGDTQYF; CDR3 DNA: TGTGCCAGCAGCTCCGTGGGGGCAGGGGATACGCAGTATTTT
J gene: TRBJ1-3; D gene: -; clone size: many; V gene: TRBV4-1; CDR3 protein: CASSLSGEYGNTIYF; CDR3 DNA: TGCGCCAGCAGCCTGTCTGGAGAATATGGAAACACCATATATTTT
J gene: TRBJ2-7; D gene: -; clone size: many; V gene: TRBV5-6; CDR3 protein: CASSLGTVSYEQYF; CDR3 DNA: TGTGCCAGCAGTTTGGGGACGGTCTCCTACGAGCAGTACTTC
J gene: TRBJ2-2; D gene: -; clone size: many; V gene: TRBV29-1; CDR3 protein: CSAGTGGGFGELFF; CDR3 DNA: TGCAGCGCCGGAACGGGAGGGGGCTTCGGGGAGCTGTTTTTT
J gene: TRBJ2-1; D gene: -; clone size: few; V gene: TRBV28; CDR3 protein: CASSAGMGQFF; CDR3 DNA: TGTGCCAGCAGCGCTGGCATGGGGCAGTTCTTC
J gene: TRBJ2-1; D gene: TRBD2; clone size: many; V gene: TRBV7-8; CDR3 protein: CASSLRTSGSGFSYNEQFF; CDR3 DNA: TGTGCCAGCAGCCTACGGACTAGCGGGAGTGGTTTCTCCTACAATGAGCAGTTCTTC
J gene: TRBJ1-5; D gene: TRBD1; clone size: -; V gene: TRBV7-8; CDR3 protein: CASSLQGAHQPQHF; CDR3 DNA: TGTGCCAGCAGCTTACAGGGGGCTCATCAGCCCCAGCATTTT
J gene: TRBJ1-3; D gene: TRBD1; clone size: many; V gene: TRBV25-1; CDR3 protein: CASSGRGQGSGNTIYF; CDR3 DNA: TGTGCCAGCAGTGGCAGGGGGCAGGGCTCTGGAAACACCATATATTTT
J gene: TRBJ1-1; D gene: -; clone size: few; V gene: TRBV18; CDR3 protein: CASSSGGNTEAFF; CDR3 DNA: TGTGCCAGCTCATCCGGGGGGAACACTGAAGCTTTCTTT
J gene: TRBJ1-5; D gene: -; clone size: many; V gene: TRBV7-9; CDR3 protein: CASSSGDRPNQPQHF; CDR3 DNA: TGTGCCAGCAGCTCAGGAGACAGACCCAATCAGCCCCAGCATTTT
J gene: TRBJ2-7; D gene: -; clone size: many; V gene: TRBV27; CDR3 protein: CASSSLVGGPHEQYF; CDR3 DNA: TGTGCCAGCAGTTCACTGGTTGGGGGCCCCCACGAGCAGTACTTC
J gene: TRBJ2-2; D gene: TRBD1; clone size: many; V gene: TRBV2; CDR3 protein: CASRRTGTGNTGELFF; CDR3 DNA: TGTGCCAGCAGACGTACCGGGACAGGGAACACCGGGGAGCTGTTTTTT
J gene: TRBJ2-5; D gene: -; clone size: many; V gene: TRBV4-1; CDR3 protein: CASSLTFRVEETQYF; CDR3 DNA: TGCGCCAGCAGCCTGACGTTCCGGGTAGAAGAGACCCAGTACTTC
J gene: TRBJ1-6; D gene: TRBD1; clone size: many; V gene: TRBV12-3/TRBV12-4; CDR3 protein: CASSSSGTGVDSPLHF; CDR3 DNA: TGTGCCAGCAGTTCCTCCGGGACAGGGGTCGATTCACCCCTCCACTTT
J gene: TRBJ2-1; D gene: TRBD2; clone size: many; V gene: TRBV7-2; CDR3 protein: CASSSPGLATHEQFF; CDR3 DNA: TGTGCCAGCAGCTCCCCGGGACTAGCGACCCATGAGCAGTTCTTC
J gene: TRBJ1-1; D gene: TRBD1; clone size: many; V gene: TRBV5-6; CDR3 protein: CASSLGTGGTEAFF; CDR3 DNA: TGTGCCAGCAGCTTGGGGACAGGGGGCACTGAAGCTTTCTTT
J gene: TRBJ2-1; D gene: TRBD2; clone size: many; V gene: TRBV12-3/TRBV12-4; CDR3 protein: CASTRSGRGYNEQFF; CDR3 DNA: TGTGCCAGCACCCGAAGCGGGAGGGGTTACAATGAGCAGTTCTTC